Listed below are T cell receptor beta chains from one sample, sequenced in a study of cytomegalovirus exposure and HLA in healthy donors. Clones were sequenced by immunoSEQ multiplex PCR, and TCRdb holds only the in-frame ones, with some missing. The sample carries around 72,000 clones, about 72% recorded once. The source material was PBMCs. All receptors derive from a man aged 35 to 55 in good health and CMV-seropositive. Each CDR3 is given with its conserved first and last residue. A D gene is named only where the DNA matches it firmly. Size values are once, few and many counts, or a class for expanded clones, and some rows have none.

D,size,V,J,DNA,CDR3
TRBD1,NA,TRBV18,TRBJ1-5,TGTGCCAGCTCAGGGACAGGGGACTTTTCTGCCAATCAGCCCCAGCATTTT,CASSGTGDFSANQPQHF
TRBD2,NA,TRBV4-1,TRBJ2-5,TGCGCCAGCAGCCAAGGGCTAGCGGGGGATTTTGAGACCCAGTACTTC,CASSQGLAGDFETQYF
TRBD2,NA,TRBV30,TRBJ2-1,TGTGCCTGGACTTGGCTAGCGGGGGGGTCTGAGCAGTTCTTC,CAWTWLAGGSEQFF
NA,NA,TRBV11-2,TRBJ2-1,TGTGCCAGCAGCGGAGGGACCTACAATGAGCAGTTCTTC,CASSGGTYNEQFF
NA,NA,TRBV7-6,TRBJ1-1,TGTGCCAGCAGCTTAGAAAGAGGCACTGAAGCTTTCTTT,CASSLERGTEAFF
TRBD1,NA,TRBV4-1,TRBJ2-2,TGCGCCAGCAGCAGGGGGCTTGACACCGGGGAGCTGTTTTTT,CASSRGLDTGELFF
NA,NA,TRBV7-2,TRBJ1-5,TGTGCCAGCAGCTTAGAATCCCGTAACAATCAGCCCCAGCATTTT,CASSLESRNNQPQHF
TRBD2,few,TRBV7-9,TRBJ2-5,TGTGCCAGCAGCGTCTGGGAGACTAGCGGTCAAGAGACCCAGTACTTC,CASSVWETSGQETQYF
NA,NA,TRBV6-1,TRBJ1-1,TGTGCCAGCAGTGAATGGGGGGGGGTAATGAACACTGAAGCTTTCTTT,CASSEWGGVMNTEAFF
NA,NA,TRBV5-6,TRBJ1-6,TGTGCCAGCAGCCGGGTCGGATATAATTCACCCCTCCACTTT,CASSRVGYNSPLHF
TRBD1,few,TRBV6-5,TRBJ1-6,TGTGCCAGCAGTTACCGGAGGGACAGTAATTCACCCCTCCACTTT,CASSYRRDSNSPLHF
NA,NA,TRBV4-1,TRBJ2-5,TGCGCCAGCAGCCGCCCGGGATACCAAGAGACCCAGTACTTC,CASSRPGYQETQYF
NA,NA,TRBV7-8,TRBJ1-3,TGTGCCAGCACCCAGGGTCAGGGAAACACCATATATTTT,CASTQGQGNTIYF
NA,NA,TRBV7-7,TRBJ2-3,TGTGCTAGCAGCTTAGGGCCTAGTGTAGCAGATACGCAGTATTTT,CASSLGPSVADTQYF
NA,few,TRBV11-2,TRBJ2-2,TGTGCCAGCAGCGGAGAGTCACCCGGGGAGCTGTTTTTT,CASSGESPGELFF
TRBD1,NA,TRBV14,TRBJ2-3,TGTGCCAGCAGCCAGAACAGGGGGGATGGCACAGATACGCAGTATTTT,CASSQNRGDGTDTQYF
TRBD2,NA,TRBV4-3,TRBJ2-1,TGCGCCAGCAGGTACGGGGGGTACTCCTACAATGAGCAGTTCTTC,CASRYGGYSYNEQFF
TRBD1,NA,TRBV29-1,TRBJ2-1,TGCAGCGTCGCGACAGGGGGCACGAATGAGCAGTTCTTC,CSVATGGTNEQFF
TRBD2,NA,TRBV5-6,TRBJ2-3,TGTGCCAGCAGCTGGAGCGGGGGGGCCGGAGATACGCAGTATTTT,CASSWSGGAGDTQYF
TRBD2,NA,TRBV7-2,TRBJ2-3,TGTGCCAGCAGCTTAGAAGTGGCGGGGGGGCGGACGCAGTATTTT,CASSLEVAGGRTQYF
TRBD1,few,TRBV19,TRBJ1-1,TGTGCCAGTAGCGGCCGGGACAGAGGGAGCACTGAAGCTTTCTTT,CASSGRDRGSTEAFF
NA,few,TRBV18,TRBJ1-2,TGTGCCAGCTCACAGGTGGAGAACTATGGCTACACCTTC,CASSQVENYGYTF
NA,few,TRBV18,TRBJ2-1,TGTGCCAGCTCACCGTTCCCTCTATCCTACAATGAGCAGTTCTTC,CASSPFPLSYNEQFF
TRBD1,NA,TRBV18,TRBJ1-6,TGTGCCAGCTCACCAGGGACAGTAAATTCACCCCTCCACTTT,CASSPGTVNSPLHF
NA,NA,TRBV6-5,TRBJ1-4,TGTGCCAGCGGGAGGGGACTTAATGAAAAACTGTTTTTT,CASGRGLNEKLFF
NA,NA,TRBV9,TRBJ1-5,TGTGCCAGCAGCGTAGCCCCAGAAAGCAATCAGCCCCAGCATTTT,CASSVAPESNQPQHF
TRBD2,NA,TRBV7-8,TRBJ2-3,TGTGCCAGCAGCTTAGTTAGCGGGGGGGCAACGCAGTATTTT,CASSLVSGGATQYF